Below are 25 T cell receptor beta chains sequenced from a single sample in a study of shared clonotypes between healthy human individuals. The assay was immunoSEQ multiplex PCR, and TCRdb's table has in-frame clones only and misses some. The data show roughly 2.5 million clones, more than 80% seen once. The specimen was naive CD4+ T cells sorted from blood. The subset: CD45RA+ positively selected. All receptors come from a young man in good health.

This clone is a singleton in its sample. The gene calls are TRBV5-6 and TRBJ2-2, with D perhaps TRBD1 (6 bases). The germline V gene has CDR1 SGHDT and CDR2 YYEEEE. Trimming removed 4 bases from V and 4 bases from J, with 11 bases in between. This CDR3 is built from 14 residues. The CDR3 DNA reads as TGTGCCAGCAGCGCCAGGGGAAGCACCGGGGAGCTGTTTTTT. This gives the protein CASSARGSTGELFF.

The chain employs TRBV14 and TRBJ1-1; D may be TRBD1 (5 bases). The CDR3 has 13 residues. CDR1 SGHDN and CDR2 FVKESK come from the germline V gene. The V gene lost 1 base and the J gene lost 7 bases, with 10 bases spanning the gap. The CDR3 loop is CASSQARTSEAFF. DNA of the CDR3: TGTGCCAGCAGCCAAGCGAGGACAAGTGAAGCTTTCTTT.

The rearrangement links TRBV5-6 to TRBJ1-5, with a tentative D call TRBD1 (5 bases). CDR1 and CDR2 (germline): SGHDT, YYEEEE. This CDR3 contains 16 residues. Trimming stripped 3 bases from V and 0 bases from J, with 13 bases between. CDR3 in amino acids: CASSWGGADSNQPQHF. The CDR3 region has the DNA TGTGCCAGCAGCTGGGGGGGAGCCGATAGCAATCAGCCCCAGCATTTT.

The V call is TRBV2, the J call TRBJ1-6; D is undetermined. The V gene lost 2 bases and the J gene lost 5 bases, with 7 bases spanning the gap. CDR1 SNHLY and CDR2 FYNNEI come from the germline V gene. This CDR3 has 14 residues. The CDR3 loop is CASSERVDNSPLHF. In DNA, the CDR3 is TGTGCCAGCAGTGAACGGGTAGATAATTCACCCCTCCACTTT. The entire variable domain, with the rest obtained from reference TRBV2 and TRBJ1-6, is as follows: EPEVTQTPSHQVTQMGQEVILRCVPISNHLYFYWYRQILGQKVEFLVSFYNNEISEKSEIFDDQFSVERPDGSNFTLKIRSTKLEDSAMYFCASSERVDNSPLHFGNGTRLTVT.

This clone was found a few times. The chain carries TRBV6-5 and TRBJ2-7; 10 nucleotides agree with TRBD2. The J segment lost 2 bases and the V segment lost 2 bases, leaving 3 bases of the junction unmatched. This CDR3 spans 15 amino acids. Germline V lookup: CDR1 MNHEY, CDR2 SVGAGI. The DNA for the CDR3 is TGTGCCAGCAGTTACAGGACTAGCGGCCCCTACGAGCAGTACTTC. Translation gives CASSYRTSGPYEQYF.

V gene TRBV25-1 combines with J gene TRBJ1-1, with D unclear. Germline V CDR1 and CDR2: MGHDK, SYGVNS. There are 12 residues in the CDR3. The germline V and J ends were trimmed by 10 bases and 1 base, with 10 bases remaining between them. CDR3 nucleotides: TGTGCCACCAGAAAGGGGAACACTGAAGCTTTCTTT. This encodes CATRKGNTEAFF.

A remark on this clone: Different DNA sequences within this sample yield the same CDR3. This chain uses TRBV29-1 with TRBJ1-1, with D hard to call. Germline V gene sequence: CDR1 SQVTM, CDR2 ANQGSEA. V was pared by 2 bases and J by 0 bases, with 7 bases between. This CDR3 has 13 residues. The CDR3 region is CSVEPRMNTEAFF. DNA for the CDR3: TGCAGCGTTGAACCGAGAATGAACACTGAAGCTTTCTTT.

This chain links TRBV21-1 with TRBJ1-4. TRBV21-1 is a documented pseudogene. The CDR3 covers 16 residues. As DNA, the CDR3 is TGTGCCAGCAGCAAACTGGAGGTTGCAACTAATGAAAAACTGTTTTTT. This encodes CASSKLEVATNEKLFF.

J is TRBJ1-3 and V is TRBV6-6, with unresolved D. V dropped 0 bases and J dropped 1 base, with 7 bases sitting between them. Germline CDR1 and CDR2: MNHNY and SVGAGI (reference sequence). This CDR3 spans 15 amino acids. CDR3 nucleotides: TGTGCCAGCAGTTACTCGTCGGGTTCTGGAAACACCATATATTTT. Translated: CASSYSSGSGNTIYF.

Worth noting for this clone: The sample contains more than one DNA sequence encoding this CDR3. The genes are TRBV20-1 and TRBJ2-5, with D unresolved. This CDR3 is built from 10 residues. Trimming removed 3 bases at V and 5 bases at J, with 4 bases between. CDR1 and CDR2 (germline): DFQATT, SNEGSKA (reference sequence). CDR3 sequence: CSASAETQYF. The CDR3 bases are TGCAGTGCTAGCGCCGAGACCCAGTACTTC.

The chain recombines TRBV5-1 with TRBJ2-7, with D perhaps being TRBD1 or TRBD2 (5 bases each). CDR1 SGHRS and CDR2 YFSETQ come from the germline V gene. The CDR3 covers 16 residues. Trimming shortened V by 3 bases and J by 4 bases, and 20 bases separated the two germline ends. The CDR3: CASSSLTGTARYEQYF. In DNA, the CDR3 is TGCGCCAGCAGCTCTTTGACCGGGACCGCCCGTTACGAGCAGTACTTC.

The V call is TRBV5-1, the J call TRBJ2-5, with 14 bases identical to TRBD2. The germline gives CDR1 SGHRS, CDR2 YFSETQ. V gave up 4 bases and J gave up 5 bases; unmatched junction bases: 1. The length of the CDR3 is 14 residues. In nucleotides, the CDR3 is TGCGCCAGCAGCCGGACTAGCGGGAGGGAGACCCAGTACTTC. Its protein is CASSRTSGRETQYF.

As DNA, the CDR3 is TGTGCCAGCAGCTTCCGCGGGAGGGATGAGCAGTTCTTC. It specifies CASSFRGRDEQFF. The V call is TRBV11-2, the J call TRBJ2-1; 9 nucleotides agree with TRBD2. J lost 8 bases, V lost 3 bases, and 2 bases had no gene match. The V gene's germline CDR1 is SGHAT and CDR2 FQNNGV. The CDR3 spans 13 residues.

V usage is TRBV30 and J usage is TRBJ1-4, with D possibly matching TRBD1 (5 bases). Germline CDR1 reads GTSNPN; CDR2 reads SVGIG (reference sequence). This CDR3 comprises 14 residues. V dropped 2 bases and J dropped 5 bases, with 12 bases sitting between them. CDR3 nucleotides: TGTGCCTGGAGTCAGGGAGGGTTAAATGAAAAACTGTTTTTT. This gives the protein CAWSQGGLNEKLFF.

This chain joins TRBV7-8 and TRBJ2-3; no clear D. Germline CDR1 is SGHVS and CDR2 is FQNEAQ. Deletions cut 5 bases from V and 0 bases from J, with 12 bases between. The CDR3 has 15 amino acids. The CDR3 reads CASSLLTASTDTQYF. Here the CDR3 DNA reads TGTGCCAGCAGCCTCCTGACGGCCAGCACAGATACGCAGTATTTT.

V is TRBV9 and J is TRBJ1-2; tentatively, D is TRBD1 (5 bases). CDR1 is SGDLS and CDR2 is YYNGEE in the germline V gene. The CDR3 consists of 17 residues. The V and J ends lost 3 bases and 2 bases respectively, with 20 bases between them. The CDR3 DNA reads as TGTGCCAGCAGCGCTCTAAACGGGCAGGGTGACAACTATGGCTACACCTTC. Translating it yields CASSALNGQGDNYGYTF.

The CDR3 nucleotides are TGTGCCAGCAGTTTACAGGGGCCCTACAATGAGCAGTTCTTC. As protein: CASSLQGPYNEQFF. The J gene is TRBJ2-1, the V gene TRBV6-1; TRBD1 matches 7 bases. Germline V gene sequence: CDR1 MNHNS, CDR2 SASEGT. Trimming removed 5 bases from V and 2 bases from J; junction bases left unmatched: 3. The CDR3 contains 14 residues.

This chain joins TRBV4-1 and TRBJ2-7, with D maybe TRBD1 (5 bases). V dropped 1 base and J dropped 6 bases, with 10 bases sitting between them. The CDR3 covers 13 residues. Germline V CDR1 and CDR2: MGHRA, YSYEKL. CDR3 sequence (DNA): TGCGCCAGCAGCCAAGCGTTTGGGGCCGAGCAGTACTTC. Residues: CASSQAFGAEQYF.

This chain joins TRBV4-1 and TRBJ2-5; no reliable D call. The CDR3 extends over 15 amino acids. Trimming took 3 bases from V and 1 from J, leaving 12 bases between them. Germline CDR1 reads MGHRA; CDR2 reads YSYEKL. In DNA form, the CDR3 reads TGCGCCAGCAGCCAGTTCGGGCTGATCCAAGAGACCCAGTACTTC. This encodes CASSQFGLIQETQYF.

The chain employs TRBV7-2 and TRBJ1-2; possibly TRBD1 for D (5 bases). V was trimmed by 1 base and J by 8 bases, leaving 14 bases between them. The CDR3 consists of 14 residues. Germline V gene sequence: CDR1 SGHTA, CDR2 FQGNSA. CDR3 amino acids: CASSLEVGEKGYTF. As DNA, the CDR3 is TGTGCCAGCAGCTTAGAGGTGGGGGAGAAAGGCTACACCTTC.

The sample holds one count of this clone. The CDR3 sequence is CSVPDRVNYGYTF. DNA of the CDR3: TGCAGCGTTCCGGACAGGGTTAACTATGGCTACACCTTC. V is TRBV29-1 and J is TRBJ1-2; 8 nucleotides agree with TRBD1. Trimming at V came to 5 bases and at J to 1 base, leaving 3 bases not matched to a gene. This CDR3 spans 13 amino acids. Germline values: CDR1 SQVTM, CDR2 ANQGSEA.

As DNA, the CDR3 is TGTGCCAGCAGCTCAAAACAGGGAGTTAATGAAAAACTGTTTTTT. This codes for CASSSKQGVNEKLFF. This rearrangement joins TRBV7-6 to TRBJ1-4, with a weak D call TRBD1 (6 bases). Germline lookup yields CDR1 SGHVS and CDR2 FNYEAQ. Deletions cut 4 bases from V and 4 bases from J, with 13 bases between. This CDR3 has 15 residues. The variable domain in full, completed from reference TRBV7-6 and TRBJ1-4, reads GAGVSQSPRYKVTKRGQDVALRCDPISGHVSLYWYRQALGQGPEFLTYFNYEAQQDKSGLPNDRFSAERPEGSISTLTIQRTEQRDSAMYRCASSSKQGVNEKLFFGSGTQLSVL.

The chain employs TRBV21-1 and TRBJ1-1; the table gives TRBD1 as D, unverified against the DNA. TRBV21-1 is classified as a pseudogene. The CDR3 totals 16 residues. Written as DNA, the CDR3 is TGTGCCAGCAGCACCCCTCGACAGGACAGTCGTACTGAAGCTTTCTTT. Its translation is CASSTPRQDSRTEAFF.

The chain combines TRBV6-6 with TRBJ1-4, with D tentatively TRBD1 (5 bases). This CDR3 is 14 amino acids long. Germline V gene lookup returns CDR1 MNHNY and CDR2 SVGAGI (reference sequence). Trimming stripped 2 bases from V and 1 base from J, with 5 bases between. CDR3 bases: TGTGCCAGCAGTTACAGGGGAACTAATGAAAAACTGTTTTTT. It is translated as CASSYRGTNEKLFF.

The V call is TRBV21-1, the J call TRBJ1-5; the table calls TRBD1, which could not be checked here. TRBV21-1 is annotated as a pseudogene. The CDR3 extends over 16 amino acids. CDR3 coding DNA: TGTGCCAGCAGCCTACCTGGACAGGGAGGCAATCAGCCCCAGCATTTT. Amino acid sequence: CASSLPGQGGNQPQHF.